This section outlines one TCR beta chain sequence together with its context. Its cognate antigen is unknown. A much larger clone differs by one base, so this may be a read error. Patients with uncontrolled infections, other autoimmune diseases, pregnancy or lactation were excluded. Amplified regions were TCR beta CDR3 sequences from RNA transcripts. An initial round of RT-PCR targeting the TCR CDR3 relied on the HTBI primer set. Using its own MiXCR run on the multiplex PCR reads, TCRdb lists one record per CDR3 protein. The repertoire holds roughly 630,000 distinct CDR3 sequences, approximately 15% seen once, with about 7% in the top ten. The data were obtained in a study of T cells in Graves' hyperthyroidism and ophthalmopathy. About the study: Peripheral blood collection took place at initial diagnosis, before any treatment. General study findings and limits: Appearing also in blood were most of the thyroid clonotypes expanded above 0.001.

The CDR3 is 14 residues long. Between the trimmed V and J ends, which lost 4 bases and 7 bases, there was a span of 16 bases. Germline V gene sequence: CDR1 MNHNS, CDR2 SASEGT. The gene calls are TRBV6-1 and TRBJ2-5, with D unresolved. Sequenced material: blood. The sequence derives from a woman under 40 with Graves' hyperthyroidism. The CDR3: CASSGSASPGTQYF. As DNA, the CDR3 is TGTGCCAGCAGTGGATCGGCTAGTCCTGGGACCCAGTACTTC.